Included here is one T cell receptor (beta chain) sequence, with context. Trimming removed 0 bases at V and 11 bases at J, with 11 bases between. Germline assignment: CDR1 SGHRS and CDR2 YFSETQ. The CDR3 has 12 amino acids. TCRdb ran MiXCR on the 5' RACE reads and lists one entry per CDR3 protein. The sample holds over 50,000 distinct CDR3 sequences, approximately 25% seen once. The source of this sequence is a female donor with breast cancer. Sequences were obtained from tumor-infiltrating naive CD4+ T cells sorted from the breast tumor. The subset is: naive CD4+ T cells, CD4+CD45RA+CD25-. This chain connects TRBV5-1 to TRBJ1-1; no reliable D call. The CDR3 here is CASSLDQAMAFF. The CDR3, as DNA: TGCGCCAGCAGCTTGGATCAGGCAATGGCTTTCTTT.